This T cell receptor (beta chain) derives from a study of cytomegalovirus exposure and HLA in healthy donors. The V gene end was trimmed by 3 bases and the J gene end by 7 bases; junction bases not matched to a gene: 3. Germline V gives CDR1 LNHDA, CDR2 SQIVND (reference sequence). The CDR3 length is 14 residues. TCRdb's table, derived via immunoSEQ multiplex PCR, lists solely in-frame clones and lacks some. The data contain about 120,000 clones, approximately 88% of them singletons. This rearrangement joins TRBV19 to TRBJ1-5, with TRBD1 matching over 10 bases. The sequencing sample was made of PBMCs. This TCR was recovered from a man aged 18 to 30 in good health and CMV-seronegative. The CDR3 sequence: CASSILTGGQPQHF. The CDR3 DNA sequence: TGTGCCAGTAGTATCCTGACAGGGGGCCAGCCCCAGCATTTT.